Below, one TCR beta chain is given with its context. These data are taken from a study of cytotoxic CD8 clonotypes in ibrutinib-treated CLL. The CDR3 contains 14 residues. Generated by immunoSEQ multiplex PCR, the TCRdb table keeps only in-frame clones and is missing some. The sample includes tens of thousands of clones, around 65% of them seen just once. The starting material was PBMCs, obtained after 12 months of ibrutinib treatment. The TCR was taken from a human donor with chronic lymphocytic leukemia. The V gene is TRBV21-1, the J gene TRBJ1-1; whether TRBD1, the table's D call, matches the DNA was not checked. TRBV21-1 is labeled a pseudogene. The CDR3 region is CASSEGERNTEAFF. Here the CDR3 DNA reads TGTGCCAGCAGCGAGGGGGAGAGAAACACTGAAGCTTTCTTT.